The clone carrying this T cell receptor beta chain was seen only once. Its antigen is not known. V lost 1 base, J lost 5 bases, and 16 bases stayed unmatched. The CDR3 loop spans 19 amino acids. The germline V gene encodes CDR1 MNHEY and CDR2 SMNVEV (reference sequence). Profiled with immunoSEQ multiplex PCR; TCRdb holds only in-frame clones, not every one. The sample carries roughly 34,000 clones, around 86% recorded once. The data were obtained in a study of T cells in localized non-small cell lung cancer. The study, taken as a whole, reports: Greater T cell density in blood accompanied longer overall survival. Within adjacent lung there appeared a median about 54 of the top 100 tumor clones. There was higher T cell clonality in uninvolved adjacent lung than in tumor, and it was highest there.

Sequencing was performed on peripheral blood, taken before any cancer treatment. The sequence was collected from a male donor older than 55 with stage III lung adenocarcinoma. This chain uses TRBV27 with TRBJ2-1; the match to TRBD1 covers 8 bases. The CDR3 region has the DNA TGTGCCAGCAGTTTATATTCCATCAACCACCCGGGACAGGACAATGAGCAGTTCTTC. This gives the protein CASSLYSINHPGQDNEQFF.